Sequencing of this T cell receptor (beta chain) was carried out in a study of T cells in Graves' hyperthyroidism and ophthalmopathy. Whole-study findings and limits: Model-based prediction identified ophthalmopathy a median about 6.8 months prior to its onset. Most expanded thyroid clonotypes above 0.001 recurred in blood.

In this sample, this clonotype turned up a few times. Its antigen remains unknown. TCR beta CDR3 regions were amplified from RNA transcripts. In the first-round RT-PCR of the TCR CDR3, the HTBI primer set was used. TCRdb redid the calling of the multiplex PCR reads with MiXCR, one entry per CDR3 protein. Of more than 450,000 distinct CDR3 sequences detected, about 20% appear once; the ten largest clones hold around 50%. The CDR3 is made up of 14 amino acids. The V gene's germline CDR1 is SGDLS and CDR2 YYNGEE. V gave up 4 bases and J gave up 2 bases; unmatched junction bases: 6. Inclusion characteristics of ophthalmopathy patients comprised a Clinical Activity Score of at least 3, a NOSPECS grade of at least 4, and duration under 3 months.

The sequenced material came from blood. This receptor was identified in a man aged 35 to 55 with Graves' ophthalmopathy. The V and J genes are TRBV9 and TRBJ2-7, with 7 bases lining up with TRBD1. The CDR3 protein is CASSMTGSAYEQYF. The CDR3 bases are TGTGCCAGCAGCATGACAGGGAGTGCCTACGAGCAGTACTTC. Full variable domain (missing parts from reference TRBV9 and TRBJ2-7): DSGVTQTPKHLITATGQRVTLRCSPRSGDLSVYWYQQSLDQGLQFLIQYYNGEERAKGNILERFSAQQFPDLHSELNLSSLELGDSALYFCASSMTGSAYEQYFGPGTRLTVT.